The 5 T cell receptor beta chains below were found in one sample sequenced in a study of shared clonotypes between healthy human individuals. The table came from immunoSEQ multiplex PCR; TCRdb's copy has only in-frame clones and leaves some out. The table lists under 1,900,000 clones, around 98.5% of them singletons. Sequencing was performed on naive CD4+ T cells sorted from blood. The subset was: CD45RA+ positively selected. The receptors shown here come from a young man in good health.

The rearrangement uses TRBV13 and TRBJ2-1; 10 bases fit TRBD2. The CDR3 has 14 amino acids. Germline V gene sequence: CDR1 PRHDT, CDR2 FYEKMQ (reference sequence). V was pared by 5 bases and J by 8 bases, with 6 bases of the junction left unmatched. The CDR3 is CASSGSGRAYEQFF. As DNA, the CDR3 is TGTGCCAGCAGCGGAAGCGGGAGGGCCTATGAGCAGTTCTTC.

The chain has TRBV5-4 and TRBJ2-7, with 16 bases aligning to TRBD2. The CDR3 is 18 amino acids. Germline CDR1 reads SGHNT; CDR2 reads YYREEE (reference sequence). V was pared by 3 bases and J by 4 bases, with 10 bases of the junction left unmatched. The CDR3 region has the DNA TGTGCCAGCAGCTCCCTGGGACTAGCGGGAGGGCCAGGTTACGAGCAGTACTTC. Translation: CASSSLGLAGGPGYEQYF.

A single count supports this clone. This rearrangement joins TRBV18 to TRBJ2-5; D ambiguous. This CDR3 has 13 amino acids. V was trimmed by 4 bases and J by 0 bases, leaving 6 bases between them. Germline values: CDR1 KGHSH, CDR2 LQKENI. The CDR3, as DNA: TGTGCCAGCTCACGAAACCACCAAGAGACCCAGTACTTC. Translation gives CASSRNHQETQYF.

The rearrangement uses TRBV29-1 and TRBJ2-3; D possibly corresponds to TRBD1 (6 bases). V was pared by 6 bases and J by 5 bases, with 18 bases between. The CDR3 has 14 residues. CDR1 is SQVTM and CDR2 is ANQGSEA in the germline V gene. The CDR3 region has the DNA TGCAGCGTGAGGGGTGGGGGCCGTGGAGATACGCAGTATTTT. This encodes CSVRGGGRGDTQYF.

The genes are TRBV18 and TRBJ2-7; 7 bases map to TRBD1. Germline-derived CDR1 and CDR2 are KGHSH and LQKENI. The CDR3 has 14 amino acids. V was pared by 4 bases and J by 2 bases, with 5 bases of the junction left unmatched. CDR3 nucleotides: TGTGCCAGCTCACGCAACGACAGGGCCTACGAGCAGTACTTC. Translated, it gives CASSRNDRAYEQYF.